These 9 T cell receptor beta chains originate from one sample sequenced in a study of technical replicates of blood from four donors. This table comes from immunoSEQ multiplex PCR, and its TCRdb copy is limited to in-frame clones, with some not included. The sample lists under 80,000 clones, just under 90% occurring once. The sample taken for sequencing was PBMCs. Receptors were obtained from a human donor in good health. Some clones in this sample may be carry-over from other donors' samples.

The chain couples TRBV30 to TRBJ1-2; perhaps TRBD1 as D (5 bases). The V end was cut by 3 bases, the J end by 4 bases, with 9 bases between. This CDR3 comprises 12 residues. Looked up from germline, CDR1 is GTSNPN and CDR2 is SVGIG (reference sequence). The CDR3 reads CAWSGHTYGYTF. The DNA for the CDR3 is TGTGCCTGGAGCGGACATACCTATGGCTACACCTTC. Full variable domain (outside the CDR3, taken from reference TRBV30 and TRBJ1-2): SQTIHQWPATLVQPVGSPLSLECTVEGTSNPNLYWYRQAAGRGLQLLFYSVGIGQISSEVPQNLSASRPQDRQFILSSKKLLLSDSGFYLCAWSGHTYGYTFGSGTRLTVV.

This chain uses TRBV27 with TRBJ2-7, with 8 nucleotides matching TRBD2. J was trimmed by 5 bases and V by 5 bases; bases with no gene match: 11. This CDR3 has 15 residues. Per germline, CDR1 MNHEY and CDR2 SMNVEV (reference sequence). As DNA, the CDR3 is TGTGCCAGCAGTCCGCCGGGACTAGTTTCCGACGAGCAGTACTTC. This sequence encodes CASSPPGLVSDEQYF.

This chain links TRBV12-5 with TRBJ2-2; 7 nucleotides align to TRBD2. V lost 3 bases and J lost 7; bases outside the gene matches: 8. CDR1 is LGHNT, CDR2 FRNRAP, per germline. The CDR3 is 15 amino acids. The CDR3 nucleotides read TGTGCTAGTGGTTTCTCGGACCGCGGGGGCGGGGAGCTGTTTTTT. This encodes CASGFSDRGGGELFF.

J is TRBJ2-3 and V is TRBV7-2; perhaps TRBD1 as D (6 bases). The length of the CDR3 is 15 residues. The germline gives CDR1 SGHTA, CDR2 FQGNSA. Trimming cost V 3 bases and J 2 bases, with 12 bases left between them. CDR3: CASSLMGAHTDTQYF. CDR3 nucleotides: TGTGCCAGCAGCTTGATGGGGGCCCACACAGATACGCAGTATTTT.

This clone was observed a handful of times. The chain couples TRBV19 to TRBJ1-2; D is ambiguous. In germline, CDR1 is LNHDA, CDR2 SQIVND (reference sequence). V dropped 5 bases and J dropped 8 bases, with 15 bases sitting between them. This CDR3 contains 13 residues. For the CDR3, the DNA is TGTGCCAGTAGTGACGGGGTTGAGTCAGGCTACACCTTC. Translated, it gives CASSDGVESGYTF.

V gene TRBV10-3 combines with J gene TRBJ2-5; 10 positions agree with TRBD1. V shed 2 bases, J shed 5 bases, and the junction held 8 bases outside the gene matches. The CDR3 has 16 residues. Germline CDR1 is ENHRY and CDR2 is SYGVKD. CDR3 in amino acids: CAISEAGQGSWETQYF. The CDR3 DNA follows: TGTGCCATCAGTGAGGCGGGACAGGGGAGTTGGGAGACCCAGTACTTC.

The rearrangement joins TRBV29-1 to TRBJ2-7; possibly TRBD1 for D (6 bases). The CDR3 sequence is 12 residues long. Trimming stripped 7 bases from V and 4 bases from J, with 14 bases between. The germline gives CDR1 SQVTM, CDR2 ANQGSEA. CDR3 sequence (DNA): TGCAGCGCAAAGACAGGAAGGTACGAGCAGTACTTC. It codes for CSAKTGRYEQYF.

The count of this clone is one. This rearrangement joins TRBV6-6 to TRBJ2-1; a weak D match, TRBD2 (7 bases). Germline values: CDR1 MNHNY, CDR2 SVGAGI (reference sequence). Trimming removed 4 bases from V and 10 bases from J, with 20 bases in between. The CDR3 consists of 15 residues. This CDR3 reads CASSLAGALEVEQFF. The DNA of the CDR3 is TGTGCCAGCAGTTTGGCGGGGGCTTTGGAGGTCGAGCAGTTCTTC.

The V gene is TRBV7-2, the J gene TRBJ2-1; D gene ambiguous. The CDR3 sequence is 11 residues long. Trimming took 4 bases from V and 15 from J, leaving 13 bases between them. Germline values: CDR1 SGHTA, CDR2 FQGNSA. CDR3: CASSSTLRMFF. The CDR3 DNA reads TGTGCCAGCAGCTCCACCCTACGTATGTTCTTC. Supplemented by reference TRBV7-2 and TRBJ2-1, the full variable domain reads GAGVSQSPSNKVTEKGKDVELRCDPISGHTALYWYRQSLGQGLEFLIYFQGNSAPDKSGLPSDRFSAERTGGSVSTLTIQRTQQEDSAVYLCASSSTLRMFFGPGTRLTVL.